The next 9 T cell receptor beta chains were all read from a single sample in a study of human T cells and chemical hapten exposure. As to time point: patch test 2, 6 weeks after DPC sensitization. The sample's treatment: therapeutic diphenylcyclopropenone sensitization with weekly scalp DPC. TCRdb reanalysed the RACE reads using MiXCR and keeps one entry per CDR3 protein. The sample records some 350,000 distinct CDR3 sequences, about 6% being singletons. Sample: whole blood, taken in connection with sensitization to the hapten diphenylcyclopropenone (DPC). These TCRs come from a woman younger than 35 with alopecia areata. Some clones in this sample may be carry-over from other donors' samples.

This clonotype was counted many times. The V gene is TRBV9, the J gene TRBJ2-7; D remains unclear. The germline gives CDR1 SGDLS, CDR2 YYNGEE. The CDR3 loop spans 15 amino acids. V lost 0 bases and J 1 base, leaving 11 bases between the germline ends. In DNA, the CDR3 is TGTGCCAGCAGCGTAGCACCGACAAATTCCTACGAGCAGTACTTC. Translating it yields CASSVAPTNSYEQYF.

The table lists this clonotype with a few counts. The rearrangement joins TRBV18 to TRBJ2-3, with a tentative D call TRBD2 (5 bases). CDR3 length: 15 residues. The germline V gene has CDR1 KGHSH and CDR2 LQKENI. Trimming took off 4 bases at V and 4 bases at J, with 15 bases between the two ends. DNA of the CDR3: TGTGCCAGCTCACTTGGTCCATTGGGAGCAGATACGCAGTATTTT. It translates to CASSLGPLGADTQYF.

This clonotype has at least ten counts. J is TRBJ1-4 and V is TRBV7-2; TRBD1 might be the D (6 bases). This CDR3 contains 15 residues. CDR1 and CDR2 from the germline V gene are SGHTA and FQGNSA. With 3 bases removed from V and 8 bases from J, the gap between germline ends came to 16 bases. The CDR3 is CASSFNGQGQEKLFF. The CDR3 nucleotides are TGTGCCAGCAGCTTTAACGGTCAGGGGCAGGAAAAACTGTTTTTT. The whole variable domain, remainder taken from reference TRBV7-2 and TRBJ1-4, is GAGVSQSPSNKVTEKGKDVELRCDPISGHTALYWYRQSLGQGLEFLIYFQGNSAPDKSGLPSDRFSAERTGGSVSTLTIQRTQQEDSAVYLCASSFNGQGQEKLFFGSGTQLSVL.

The chain links TRBV6-2 or TRBV6-3 to TRBJ1-1; D is unresolved. The CDR3 contains 14 residues. Germline V lookup: CDR1 MNHEY, CDR2 SVGEGT. V was clipped by 5 bases and J by 5 bases, with 15 bases between them. CDR3 amino acids: CASSPQEDWTEAFF. The CDR3 nucleotides are TGTGCCAGCAGTCCTCAGGAGGACTGGACTGAAGCTTTCTTT.

This clonotype appeared once. The V gene is TRBV20-1, the J gene TRBJ1-1; no firm D call. The CDR3 loop spans 14 amino acids. The V end lost 3 bases, the J end lost 4 bases, and 15 bases lay between the germline ends. Germline loops: CDR1 DFQATT, CDR2 SNEGSKA (reference sequence). CDR3 DNA sequence: TGCAGTGCTAGTCGGGCAGCCTTTGGCACTGAAGCTTTCTTT. Translating it yields CSASRAAFGTEAFF.

The chain is built from TRBV19 and TRBJ1-2; D may be TRBD1 (6 bases). V was cut by 3 bases and J by 4 bases, with 9 bases left in between. This CDR3 comprises 13 residues. The germline gives CDR1 LNHDA, CDR2 SQIVND (reference sequence). The CDR3, as DNA: TGTGCCAGTAGTATCGCGGGGGCCTATGGCTACACCTTC. Its protein product is CASSIAGAYGYTF.

This clonotype showed up many times. This chain joins TRBV4-2 and TRBJ1-1; TRBD1 agrees at 10 bases. This CDR3 comprises 15 residues. V lost 4 bases and J lost 5; bases outside the gene matches: 7. Germline V gene lookup returns CDR1 LGHNA and CDR2 YNFKEQ. CDR3 nucleotide sequence: TGTGCCAGCAGCCCTGACAGGGGGCGCGAGACTGAAGCTTTCTTT. Its protein is CASSPDRGRETEAFF.

This clonotype came up many times. The chain recombines TRBV29-1 with TRBJ2-5; 10 positions match TRBD1. J was trimmed by 3 bases and V by 8 bases; bases with no gene match: 6. Germline V gene sequence: CDR1 SQVTM, CDR2 ANQGSEA. This CDR3 comprises 13 residues. The CDR3 here is CSPRDRGKETQYF. CDR3 DNA sequence: TGCAGCCCTAGGGACAGGGGCAAAGAGACCCAGTACTTC.

V and J are TRBV5-6 and TRBJ1-1; 7 nucleotides align to TRBD1. The ends lost 4 bases at V and 0 bases at J; junction bases unmatched: 9. CDR1 is SGHDT and CDR2 is YYEEEE in the germline V gene. CDR3 length equals 16 residues. The CDR3 DNA is TGTGCCAGCAGCCTAGGGACAGAGGTCATGAACACTGAAGCTTTCTTT. Translation: CASSLGTEVMNTEAFF.